This T cell receptor beta chain is drawn from a study of shared clonotypes between healthy human individuals. At the level of the study: For every donor, three CD4 naive, three CD4 memory, two CD8 naive and one CD8 memory plates were used.

The ends lost 4 bases at V and 0 bases at J; junction bases unmatched: 3. Germline values: CDR1 SGHNT, CDR2 YYREEE (reference sequence). The CDR3 spans 15 residues. Each replicate PCR on the sorted subsets used about 220 ng DNA (about 30,000 T cell genomes). Only in-frame clones appear in the TCRdb table, and some are missing; sequencing was by immunoSEQ multiplex PCR. In the table there are fewer than 1.8 million clones, about 98.5% of which are singletons. All participating donors were Caucasian adults from Nashville, Tennessee. Memory CD4+ cells were the fraction left after CD45RA+ naive selection.

V usage is TRBV5-4 and J usage is TRBJ2-2; 7 bases line up with TRBD2. This receptor was taken from a man aged 25-45 years in good health. The specimen sequenced was naive CD4+ T cells sorted from blood. Subset of the sample: CD45RA+ positively selected. The CDR3 is CASSGRGANTGELFF. CDR3 in DNA: TGTGCCAGCAGCGGGAGGGGTGCGAACACCGGGGAGCTGTTTTTT.